This TCR beta chain was documented in a study of T-cell memory formation after mild COVID-19. About the study: Largely donor-specific TCR clusters were found. Study observations and caveats: Contracting clones localized mainly to CM and EM when CD4+ and mainly to EMRA when CD8+.

TCRdb re-called the 5' RACE reads with MiXCR, one entry per CDR3 protein. Of a few hundred thousand distinct CDR3 sequences in the sample, over 8.5% were seen once. This clonotype was detected only once. The antigen is unknown. The germline V gene has CDR1 MNHEY and CDR2 SVGEGT. The CDR3 totals 13 residues. Trimming took off 0 bases at V and 8 bases at J, with 10 bases between the two ends. The receptor's source is a man aged 18 to 29 who had mild COVID-19 (a few samples of this study predate the infection). Cell type and time point are not known. Sequences were obtained from PBMCs or a T cell subset sorted from them (not recorded which). The chain links TRBV6-2 or TRBV6-3 to TRBJ1-2, with no clear D. In DNA, the CDR3 is TGTGCCAGCAGTTACTCGACGGAACGGGGCTACACCTTC. It specifies CASSYSTERGYTF.